The present TCR beta chain was sequenced within a study of blood T cells in healthy people across ages (dated by TCRdb to between 2014 and 2017). As for the study more broadly: In model experiments, template switching captured roughly one uniquely barcoded TCR beta cDNA molecule for every two T cells. The study analyzed two additional independent replicas of 1 million unique cDNA reads from the same blood draw for two donors, one aged 18 to 29 and one aged 80 or older. To track age-related changes in TCR beta repertoire diversity, the study relied on deep sequencing normalized with unique cDNA molecular identifiers. To avoid experimental bias, donors of different ages were randomly spread across the sequencing lanes. The donors were split into four age groups: young (average about 15 years), middle-aged (about 40), aged (approximately 59) and long-lived (roughly 80). The paper's findings and limits, for the study overall: Compared with the aged group, more naive CD4+ T cells, fewer expanded clones and increased TCR diversity were shown by the long-lived group, suggesting age selection. As age increased, observed TCR beta diversity per million T cells dropped in a roughly linear way, and a significant reduction was already evident by age roughly 36. Estimates of total diversity from one million sequenced T cells were regarded as lower bounds and underestimates. Observed TCR beta diversity correlated strongly with the percentage of naive T cells measured by flow cytometry. Conclusive comparison of naive and antigen-experienced compartments was prevented by the profiling of bulk unsorted PBMCs. Because donor CMV infection status was unknown, age-related changes in expanded clonotypes were potentially confounded.

Comment on this clonotype: What this receptor recognizes is not known. No quality values exist for individual bases; no much larger clone is one base distant.

The protocol used for the library was 5' RACE. Instrument on record: Illumina HiSeq 2500. A second PCR of about 7 to 12 cycles was run with a J-beta primer mix and a sample-barcoded 5' primer. A template-switch 5' adaptor carrying 12 random nucleotides introduced a unique molecular identifier onto each TCR beta cDNA molecule. Each sample yielded at least 2.5 million CDR3-containing paired-end reads. The Mint cDNA synthesis kit, primed by a TRBC-specific oligonucleotide, was used to synthesize first-strand cDNA from all RNA. After uracil-DNA glycosylase treatment, a first 18-cycle PCR used universal primers M1SS and BC2_uni_R on all cDNA. As for the authors' bioinformatics: For normalization, 1 million high-quality reads, each with a distinct molecular identifier, were randomly selected from each sample. Instead of being binned into consensus sequences, reads with shared molecular identifiers were discarded. MiTCR, run with a Q25 quality threshold and the strictest error-elimination algorithm, handled CDR3 identification, clonotype clustering and error correction. Lower-bound total TCR beta diversity was estimated with a nonparametric unseen species model using Euler transformation. The raw public reads went through TCRdb reprocessing: fastp at Q25, MiXCR clone calling, in-frame beta chains kept. Entries that share a CDR3 protein sequence are merged under the most common genes and DNA. These V and J calls derive from TCRdb rather than the authors' analysis. This sample lists about 1.8 million distinct CDR3 sequences; around half were detected once. The ten largest clones take up approximately 2% of the sample.

Per the germline V gene, SGHRS is the CDR1 and YFSETQ is the CDR2. The CDR3 runs 14 amino acids, cysteine and phenylalanine included. Solely the CDR3 DNA is kept, with 42 bases framed from the first base. V trim: 4 bases; J trim: 6 bases; unmatched bases: 7. The roughly 39 donors, aged roughly 6 to 100 years, were systemically healthy Caucasian individuals from Russia. Each donor gave 8 to 10 milliliters of peripheral blood, drawn into EDTA-treated Vacutainer tubes. Ficoll-Paque density-gradient centrifugation was used to isolate PBMCs, with at least 6.5 million per sample. Trizol reagent was used to extract total RNA from the PBMCs, yielding at least 6 micrograms per sample. For every donor, flow cytometry on a PBMC aliquot measured the percentage of naive CD45RAhigh/CD27high T cells.

The TCR was taken from a middle-aged woman in good health. The sequenced material came from blood. The chain links TRBV5-1 with TRBJ2-5; 9 bases in the middle match TRBD1. The CDR3 loop reads CASSVGTGPQTQYF. In nucleotides, the sequence is TGCGCCAGCAGCGTCGGGACAGGGCCCCAGACCCAGTACTTC. With all but the CDR3 taken from the reference TRBV5-1 and TRBJ2-5 genes, the full variable domain is: KAGVTQTPRYLIKTRGQQVTLSCSPISGHRSVSWYQQTPGQGLQFLFEYFSETQRNKGNFPGRFSGRQFSNSRSEMNVSTLELGDSALYLCASSVGTGPQTQYFGPGTRLLVL.